This T cell receptor (beta chain) was retrieved from a study of molecular identifiers for immune sequencing clone quantification. TCRdb independently ran MiXCR on the PCR reads; one entry per CDR3 protein. The profile shows about 630,000 distinct CDR3 sequences, roughly 25% of them singletons. Sorting recovered naive CD8 T cells on a CD8+CD4-CCR7+CD45RA+ profile. The CDR3 extends over 11 amino acids. The germline V gene has CDR1 SGDLS and CDR2 YYNGEE. As regards this clonotype: This could be a read error, since a much larger clone is one nucleotide away.

Sequencing used naive CD8+ T cells from blood, with Jurkat cell RNA spiked in. Subset given: FACS-sorted CD8+CD4-CCR7+CD45RA+ naive T cells. This chain connects TRBV9 to TRBJ2-2; perhaps TRBD2 as D (5 bases). The origin of this receptor is a human donor in good health. Some libraries in this study had Jurkat cell RNA spiked in. CDR3 in DNA: TGTGCCAGCTCATGGGCCGGGGAGCTGTTATTT. As protein: CASSWAGELLF.